Listed here are 18 T cell receptor beta chains from one sample, sequenced in a study of brain T cells in children with intractable seizures. TCRdb's copy holds only in-frame clones and misses some; the assay was immunoSEQ multiplex PCR. The sample has about 340,000 clones, about 93% seen once; the top ten hold roughly 6%. Regarding time point: blood from clinic visit 5 months post-surgery; TSC patient then seizure free. This specimen consisted of peripheral blood, obtained more than 4 months after surgery. Every receptor here comes from a boy in the first two years of life with tuberous sclerosis and intractable seizures.

This sequence joins TRBV27 and TRBJ1-2; D is perhaps TRBD1 (6 bases). Trimming shortened V by 2 bases and J by 8 bases, and 18 bases separated the two germline ends. The V gene's germline CDR1 is MNHEY and CDR2 SMNVEV (reference sequence). The CDR3 totals 15 residues. For the CDR3, the DNA is TGTGCCAGCAGTTTAAGACAGGTCCCTGGGTCAGGCTACACCTTC. This sequence encodes CASSLRQVPGSGYTF.

The chain recombines TRBV7-9 with TRBJ1-4, with 8 nucleotides matching TRBD1. The V gene's germline CDR1 is SEHNR and CDR2 FQNEAQ (reference sequence). After removal of 4 bases from V and 5 bases from J, the junction contained 3 bases not matched to a gene. This CDR3 contains 14 residues. The CDR3 protein is CASSSTGGNEKLFF. In DNA, the CDR3 is TGTGCCAGCAGCTCCACAGGGGGGAATGAAAAACTGTTTTTT.

The rearrangement links TRBV4-1 to TRBJ1-2; D remains unclear. V was trimmed by 4 bases and J by 3 bases, leaving 21 bases between them. CDR3 length: 17 amino acids. CDR1 MGHRA and CDR2 YSYEKL come from the germline V gene. CDR3 DNA: TGCGCCAGCAGCCGCCGCGCGGAGCCATTCTACCACTATGGCTACACCTTC. Translating gives CASSRRAEPFYHYGYTF.

The chain has TRBV11-3 and TRBJ2-3, with D perhaps being TRBD1 or TRBD2 (5 bases each). Germline CDR1 is SGHNT and CDR2 is YENEEA. Between the trimmed V and J ends, which lost 5 bases and 2 bases, there was a span of 14 bases. The CDR3 length is 15 residues. The CDR3 region has the DNA TGTGCCAGCAGCCCACGGGACGGCTACACAGATACGCAGTATTTT. Protein sequence: CASSPRDGYTDTQYF.

The chain carries TRBV4-1 and TRBJ2-5, with D possibly being TRBD1 (7 bases). CDR3 length: 16 amino acids. Germline CDR1 MGHRA, CDR2 YSYEKL. V lost 4 bases to trimming and J lost 5 bases, with 20 bases between them. CDR3 sequence (DNA): TGCGCCAGCAGCCCGTATCCTCAGGGGGACTGGGAGACCCAGTACTTC. Translation gives CASSPYPQGDWETQYF.

This clone is a singleton in its sample. This rearrangement joins TRBV7-2 to TRBJ2-2; 7 bases agree with TRBD1. V dropped 1 base and J dropped 5; count of bases not matched to a gene: 4. CDR1 is SGHTA and CDR2 is FQGNSA in the germline V gene. The CDR3 length is 15 residues. DNA of the CDR3: TGTGCCAGCAGCTTAGGCACAGGGGAGACCGGGGAGCTGTTTTTT. Amino acid sequence: CASSLGTGETGELFF.

The J gene is TRBJ1-2, the V gene TRBV6-6; perhaps TRBD1 as D (6 bases). This CDR3 comprises 16 residues. The V and J ends lost 0 bases and 0 bases respectively, with 11 bases between them. Germline V gene sequence: CDR1 MNHNY, CDR2 SVGAGI (reference sequence). CDR3 protein: CASSYSGTSPNYGYTF. The CDR3 nucleotides read TGTGCCAGCAGTTACTCGGGGACATCGCCTAACTATGGCTACACCTTC.

The chain couples TRBV20-1 to TRBJ1-1; 7 positions agree with TRBD1. Germline V gene lookup returns CDR1 DFQATT and CDR2 SNEGSKA (reference sequence). This CDR3 has 18 residues. V gave up 3 bases and J gave up 0 bases; unmatched junction bases: 16. CDR3 nucleotide sequence: TGCAGTGCTAGTGACACTGGGACAGACAATTTCATGAACACTGAAGCTTTCTTT. This encodes CSASDTGTDNFMNTEAFF.

The rearrangement links TRBV3-1 (or the pseudogene TRBV3-2) to TRBJ1-1, with 9 bases fitting TRBD1. There are 16 residues in the CDR3. The V gene's germline CDR1 is LGHDT and CDR2 YNNKEL (reference sequence). After removal of 4 bases from V and 1 base from J, the junction contained 7 bases not matched to a gene. Written as DNA, the CDR3 is TGTGCCAGCAGCCCCCGGGACAGGGTCAAGAACACTGAAGCTTTCTTT. It codes for CASSPRDRVKNTEAFF.

The chain links TRBV24-1 to TRBJ1-4, with D possibly being TRBD1 (5 bases). The germline gives CDR1 KGHDR, CDR2 SFDVKD. This CDR3 is built from 12 residues. V was trimmed by 10 bases and J by 7 bases, leaving 12 bases between them. The CDR3 DNA sequence: TGTGCCACTCAGGGTATCGGTGAAAAACTGTTTTTT. Residues: CATQGIGEKLFF.

This clone has more than one count but fewer than ten. The V call is TRBV29-1, the J call TRBJ1-5; 7 bases are shared with TRBD1. V was pared by 7 bases and J by 0 bases, with 3 bases of the junction left unmatched. The CDR3 is made up of 13 amino acids. Germline V lookup: CDR1 SQVTM, CDR2 ANQGSEA. CDR3: CSAGTDSNQPQHF. The CDR3 nucleotides read TGCAGCGCTGGGACAGATAGCAATCAGCCCCAGCATTTT.

The gene calls are TRBV7-9 and TRBJ1-3, with unresolved D. This CDR3 is built from 14 residues. Germline V lookup: CDR1 SEHNR, CDR2 FQNEAQ (reference sequence). Deletions cut 5 bases from V and 0 bases from J, with 8 bases between. The CDR3 region has the DNA TGTGCCAGCAGCCCGCCGGGCTCTGGAAACACCATATATTTT. It yields the protein CASSPPGSGNTIYF.

This chain joins TRBV12-3 or TRBV12-4 and TRBJ2-7; D is perhaps TRBD1 or TRBD2 (5 bases each). This CDR3 has 13 residues. The germline V and J ends were trimmed by 3 bases and 5 bases, with 11 bases remaining between them. CDR3 bases: TGTGCCAGCAGTTTTGCAGGGAGAGACGAGCAGTACTTC. Translation: CASSFAGRDEQYF.

V is TRBV6-5 and J is TRBJ2-1; 7 bases map to TRBD1. This CDR3 region has 14 residues. CDR1 is MNHEY and CDR2 is SVGAGI in the germline V gene. Germline trimming cut 6 bases from V and 1 base from J; bases unmatched to any gene: 3. In nucleotides, the CDR3 is TGTGCCAGCAGCAGACAGGGATCCTACAATGAGCAGTTCTTC. Translated: CASSRQGSYNEQFF.

The chain couples TRBV7-8 to TRBJ1-6, with 7 bases identical to TRBD1. The CDR3 consists of 15 residues. The V segment lost 4 bases and the J segment 5 bases; nucleotides outside the gene matches: 5. Germline lookup yields CDR1 SGHVS and CDR2 FQNEAQ. The CDR3 protein is CASSSTGTDNSPLHF. The CDR3 nucleotides read TGTGCCAGCAGCTCCACCGGGACAGATAATTCACCCCTCCACTTT.

The J gene is TRBJ1-1, the V gene TRBV6-6, with unresolved D. There are 13 residues in the CDR3. The V end was cut by 0 bases, the J end by 4 bases, with 6 bases between. Germline V gene lookup returns CDR1 MNHNY and CDR2 SVGAGI (reference sequence). CDR3 amino acids: CASSYSLRTEAFF. The CDR3 DNA sequence: TGTGCCAGCAGTTACTCGCTCCGCACTGAAGCTTTCTTT.

This sequence joins TRBV6-5 and TRBJ2-3; perhaps TRBD2 as D (5 bases). CDR3 size: 13 residues. Trimming stripped 4 bases from V and 1 base from J, with 6 bases between. CDR1 MNHEY and CDR2 SVGAGI come from the germline V gene. The CDR3 is CASSWRGTDTQYF. The CDR3 DNA sequence: TGTGCCAGCAGTTGGCGGGGCACAGATACGCAGTATTTT.

The CDR3 sequence is CASSSQVNTEAFF. The DNA for the CDR3 is TGTGCCAGCAGCTCACAAGTGAACACTGAAGCTTTCTTT. This rearrangement joins TRBV7-3 to TRBJ1-1; D is unclear. Germline values: CDR1 SGHTA, CDR2 FQGTGA. The CDR3 runs to 13 residues. Trimming removed 4 bases at V and 0 bases at J, with 6 bases between.